This paragraph reports one T cell receptor beta chain. Its cognate antigen is unknown. The sample belongs to a study of T cell repertoires in cytomegalovirus infection. For the study at large: A matching HLA type, together with CMV infection, was signaled by public TCR beta signatures. Study-level results: Summed frequency of public TCR beta families distinguished CMV carriers with the relevant HLA.

From the reads, TCRdb called clonotypes with MiXCR, one entry per CDR3 protein. The sample includes about a million distinct CDR3 sequences, roughly a third of them seen just once. V trimming: 4 bases; J trimming: 0 bases; junction bases outside the gene matches: 4. The CDR3 totals 17 residues. Looked up from germline, CDR1 is LGHNA and CDR2 is YSLEER. This sequence was found in a human donor in good health (CMV status not recorded). Some clones in this sample may be carry-over from other donors' samples. The sample here was cultured CD8+ T cells from PBMCs, taken from culture after CMV antigen stimulation. This chain uses TRBV4-3 with TRBJ1-6; 9 bases agree with TRBD1. CDR3 DNA: TGCGCCAGCAGCCGCCCGACAGGGGGCTCCTATAATTCACCCCTCCACTTT. Protein sequence: CASSRPTGGSYNSPLHF.